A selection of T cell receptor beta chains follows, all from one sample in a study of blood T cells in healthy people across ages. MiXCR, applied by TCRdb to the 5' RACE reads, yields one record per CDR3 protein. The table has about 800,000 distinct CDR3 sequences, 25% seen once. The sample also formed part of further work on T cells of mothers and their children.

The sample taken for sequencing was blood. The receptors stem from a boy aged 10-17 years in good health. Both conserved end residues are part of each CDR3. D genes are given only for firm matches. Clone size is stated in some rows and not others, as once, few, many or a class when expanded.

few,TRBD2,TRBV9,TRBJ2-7,CASSVDTSGSSAQMYF,TGTGCCAGCAGCGTAGATACTAGCGGGAGTTCAGCACAAATGTACTTC
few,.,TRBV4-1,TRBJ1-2,CASSQDIDQAYAF,TGCGCCAGCAGCCAAGATATCGATCAGGCATATGCCTTC
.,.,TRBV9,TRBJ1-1,CASSVQVYTEAFF,TGTGCCAGCAGCGTGCAGGTTTACACTGAAGCTTTCTTT
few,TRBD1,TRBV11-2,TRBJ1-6,CASSSGQGNSPLHF,TGTGCCAGCAGCTCAGGACAGGGGAACTCACCCCTCCACTTT
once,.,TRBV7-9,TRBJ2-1,CASSPSGRDNEQFF,TGTGCCAGCAGCCCATCTGGGCGTGACAATGAGCAGTTCTTC
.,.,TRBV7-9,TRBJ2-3,CASSLTPDLRTDTQYF,TGTGCCAGCAGCTTAACGCCTGATCTTCGCACAGATACGCAGTATTTT
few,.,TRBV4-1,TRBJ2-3,CASSQGPLTDTQYF,TGCGCCAGCAGCCAAGGACCCCTCACAGATACGCAGTATTTT
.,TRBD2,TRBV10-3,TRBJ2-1,CAISEASGSYNEQFF,TGTGCCATCAGTGAGGCTAGCGGCTCCTACAATGAGCAGTTCTTC
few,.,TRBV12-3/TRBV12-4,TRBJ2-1,CASSLVQPSYNEQFF,TGTGCCAGCAGTTTAGTCCAGCCCTCCTACAATGAGCAGTTCTTC
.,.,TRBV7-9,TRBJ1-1,CASSRVSGYTEAFF,TGTGCCAGCAGCCGAGTTTCGGGGTACACTGAAGCTTTCTTT
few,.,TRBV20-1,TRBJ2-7,CSASRQDEQYF,TGCAGTGCTAGTCGACAGGACGAGCAGTACTTC
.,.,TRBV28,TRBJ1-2,CASSQNSPGDYGYTF,TGTGCCAGCAGCCAAAACAGTCCAGGGGACTATGGCTACACCTTC
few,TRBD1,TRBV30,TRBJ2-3,CAWSSGDRDKDTQYF,TGTGCCTGGAGCTCCGGGGACAGGGATAAAGATACGCAGTATTTT
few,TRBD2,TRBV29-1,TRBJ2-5,CSVSASGETQYF,TGCAGCGTTTCGGCTAGCGGGGAGACCCAGTACTTC
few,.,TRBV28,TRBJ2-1,CASSLVPVTTFYNEQFF,TGTGCCAGCAGTTTAGTTCCGGTGACTACCTTCTACAATGAGCAGTTCTTC
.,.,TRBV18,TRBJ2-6,CASSLEVTGANVLTF,TGTGCCAGCTCACTCGAGGTGACTGGGGCCAACGTCCTGACTTTC
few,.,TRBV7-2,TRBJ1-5,CASNFGTGYNQPQHF,TGTGCCAGCAACTTCGGGACGGGCTACAATCAGCCCCAGCATTTT
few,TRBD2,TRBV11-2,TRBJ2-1,CASSGFQKKAGGPSYNEQFF,TGTGCCAGCAGCGGCTTCCAGAAGAAGGCGGGAGGACCCTCCTACAATGAGCAGTTCTTC
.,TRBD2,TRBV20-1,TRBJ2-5,CSARDGAGGPGETQYF,TGCAGTGCTAGAGATGGAGCGGGAGGGCCGGGGGAGACCCAGTACTTC
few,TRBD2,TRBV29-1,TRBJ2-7,CSVRLADSYEQYF,TGCAGCGTTCGGCTAGCGGACTCCTACGAGCAGTACTTC
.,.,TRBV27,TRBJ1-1,CASSPALGYPWAFF,TGTGCCAGCAGCCCAGCCCTCGGGTACCCGTGGGCTTTCTTT
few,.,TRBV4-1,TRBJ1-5,CASSQTSGGNQPQHF,TGCGCCAGCAGCCAAACCTCAGGGGGCAATCAGCCCCAGCATTTT
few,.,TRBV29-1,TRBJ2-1,CSVGTPSYNEQFF,TGCAGCGTTGGGACACCTTCCTACAATGAGCAGTTCTTC
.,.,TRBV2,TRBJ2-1,CASRDSGYNEQFF,TGTGCCAGCAGGGACTCCGGGTACAATGAGCAGTTCTTC
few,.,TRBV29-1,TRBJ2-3,CSVEGAGSTDTQYF,TGCAGCGTTGAGGGAGCGGGTAGCACAGATACGCAGTATTTT
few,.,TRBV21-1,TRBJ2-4,CASSKWVLAKNIQYF,TGTGCCAGCAGCAAATGGGTACTAGCCAAAAACATTCAGTACTTC
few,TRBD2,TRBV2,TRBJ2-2,CASSGQSGSYTGELFF,TGTGCCAGCAGTGGCCAGAGCGGGAGTTACACCGGGGAGCTGTTTTTT
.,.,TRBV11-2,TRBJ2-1,CVSSPPWVSYNEQFF,TGTGTCAGCAGCCCCCCATGGGTCTCCTACAATGAGCAGTTCTTC
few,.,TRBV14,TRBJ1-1,CASSHAGSLNTEAFF,TGTGCCAGCAGCCACGCGGGCAGCTTGAACACTGAAGCTTTCTTT
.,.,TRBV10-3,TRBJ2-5,CAISGRDTDQETRYF,TGTGCCATCAGTGGCCGGGACACCGACCAAGAGACCCGGTACTTC
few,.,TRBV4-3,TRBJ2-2,CASSQYGGTGELFF,TGCGCCAGCAGCCAGTACGGGGGCACCGGGGAGCTGTTTTTT
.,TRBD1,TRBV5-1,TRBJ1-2,CASSSYIRGIGYTF,TGCGCCAGCAGTTCCTATATCAGGGGGATTGGCTACACCTTC
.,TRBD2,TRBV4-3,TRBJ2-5,CASSQVGLAGAAAETQYF,TGCGCCAGCAGCCAAGTAGGTCTAGCGGGAGCGGCGGCAGAGACCCAGTACTTC
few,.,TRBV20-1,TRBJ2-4,CSARPREWGIENIQYF,TGCAGTGCTAGACCACGAGAATGGGGCATTGAAAACATTCAGTACTTC
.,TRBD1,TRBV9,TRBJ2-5,CASSPQLESPGQGGETQYF,TGTGCCAGCAGCCCCCAACTCGAGTCTCCGGGACAGGGAGGCGAGACCCAGTACTTC
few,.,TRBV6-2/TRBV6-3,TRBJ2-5,CASSYTDPQETQYF,TGTGCCAGCAGTTACACAGACCCGCAAGAGACCCAGTACTTC
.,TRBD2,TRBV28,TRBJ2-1,CASKGGPSYNEQFF,TGTGCCAGCAAGGGAGGGCCCTCCTACAATGAGCAGTTCTTC
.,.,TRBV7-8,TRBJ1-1,CASSLAPDGNTEAFF,TGTGCCAGCAGCTTAGCCCCTGACGGAAACACTGAAGCTTTCTTT
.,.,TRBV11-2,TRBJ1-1,CASSLVGRKQATEAFF,TGTGCCAGCAGCTTAGTAGGCAGAAAACAGGCCACTGAAGCTTTCTTT
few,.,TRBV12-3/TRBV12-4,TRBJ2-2,CASSSGGPDTGELFF,TGTGCCAGCAGTTCCGGGGGGCCTGACACCGGGGAGCTGTTTTTT
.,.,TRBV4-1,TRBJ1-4,CASSPSSAANEKLFF,TGCGCCAGCAGCCCTTCATCCGCCGCTAATGAAAAACTGTTTTTT
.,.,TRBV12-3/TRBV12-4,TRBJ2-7,CASSLIVQGPLEQYF,TGTGCCAGCAGTTTAATCGTACAGGGCCCGCTCGAGCAGTACTTC
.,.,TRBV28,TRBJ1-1,CASSSAGLGRLNTEAFF,TGTGCCAGCAGTTCGGCGGGTTTGGGGAGGTTGAACACTGAAGCTTTCTTT
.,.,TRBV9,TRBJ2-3,CASSVGRATDTQYF,TGTGCCAGCAGCGTAGGTCGCGCGACAGATACGCAGTATTTT
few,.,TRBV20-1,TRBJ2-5,CSARVLGQETQYF,TGCAGTGCTAGAGTTTTAGGCCAAGAGACCCAGTACTTC
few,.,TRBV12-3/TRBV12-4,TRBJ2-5,CASARGTQETQYF,TGTGCCAGCGCGAGGGGAACCCAAGAGACCCAGTACTTC